This T cell receptor (beta chain) derives from a study of blood T cell repertoires in COVID-19. Study at large: Specimens from acute and convalescent COVID-19 originated in the United States, Italy and Spain.

Looked up from germline, CDR1 is SGDLS and CDR2 is YYNGEE. The trim removed 4 bases at V and 1 base at J, leaving 6 bases unmatched. The CDR3 has 15 residues. A note on this clone: This CDR3 is also generated by other DNA sequences in the sample.

In the original workflow: Using reference gene primer amplification, nucleated cell counts were estimated. Some clones are missing from TCRdb's copy, which holds only in-frame ones; the method was immunoSEQ multiplex PCR. That table gives V, J and clone size, and the DNA gave D and trimming. The table shows 140,000 to 150,000 clones, with 75% to 85% occurring only once. Sequencing was performed on peripheral blood. The sequence derives from a man between 60 and 75 years old with active or convalescent COVID-19. This chain links TRBV9 with TRBJ2-7; TRBD1 agrees at 9 bases. The CDR3 sequence: CASSPGQGRSYEQYF. The DNA of the CDR3 is TGTGCCAGCAGCCCCGGACAGGGGAGGTCCTACGAGCAGTACTTC.